This T cell receptor beta chain was identified during a study of chemoradiotherapy in HPV16-positive cancers. The CDR3 extends over 13 amino acids. The ends were cut back, 4 bases at V and 4 bases at J, with 10 bases in the middle. From germline, CDR1 is SGHAT and CDR2 FQNNGV. Clones were read by immunoSEQ multiplex PCR, and TCRdb kept only the in-frame ones, dropping some. The profile shows about 32,000 clones, around 88% of them singletons. Here the sequenced sample was blood, taken from a patient who underwent chemoradiotherapy. This sequence originates from a human donor with HPV-associated anogenital cancer. The rearrangement joins TRBV11-2 to TRBJ1-2, with D unclear. CDR3 sequence (DNA): TGTGCCAGCAGCTCCAAACTGGGCTATGGCTACACCTTC. Encoded protein: CASSSKLGYGYTF.